This TCR beta chain was captured in a study of cytomegalovirus exposure and HLA in healthy donors. On this clone itself: Its antigen is currently unknown.

Primers included in the PCR were 60 Vbeta and 13 Jbeta primers. The repertoire was sequenced with immunoSEQ multiplex PCR; TCRdb's copy has only in-frame clones and lacks some. This table holds roughly 190,000 clones, about 83% found once. The CDR3 extends over 15 amino acids. Germline lookup yields CDR1 LGHNT and CDR2 FRNRAP. These donors, healthy bone marrow donors, were studied. Whole-study results and caveats: Per published accounts, TCR beta sequences correctly predicted the HLA-A and HLA-B alleles of most subjects. Later on, a genetic analysis was performed. It linked a missense variant in DCLRE1C with V- and J-gene trimming of TCR beta.

This TCR was recovered from a female donor in good health and CMV-seronegative. The V call is TRBV12-5, the J call TRBJ2-5, with TRBD2 identical over 7 bases. The DNA end favors TRBJ2-7, so the J call may be wrong. Sequenced input: PBMCs. The CDR3 reads CASPMGGRAGYEQYF. The CDR3 DNA is TGTGCTAGTCCCATGGGGGGGAGGGCCGGTTACGAGCAGTACTTC.